Each of the 21 T cell receptor beta chains below was sequenced from the same sample in a study of CD8 T cells in ankylosing spondylitis. Broader study findings: A motif in TCR beta, a set of eight highly homologous variants, appeared characteristic of ankylosing spondylitis blood.

TCRdb re-called the 5' RACE reads with MiXCR, one entry per CDR3 protein. The sample includes roughly 370,000 distinct CDR3 sequences, approximately 20% of them seen just once. For these receptors, no antigen is known. The source material was blood, either unsorted or a sorted T cell fraction (not recorded which). These TCRs come from a male donor with ankylosing spondylitis.

The chain combines TRBV28 with TRBJ1-5; 10 bases are a match to TRBD1. Germline CDR1 and CDR2: MDHEN and SYDVKM. The CDR3 spans 17 residues. J gave up 1 base and V 6 bases, and 9 bases lay outside the gene matches. CDR3 nucleotide sequence: TGTGCCAGCAGCTCAGGGACAGGGGTTCGGAGCAATCAGCCCCAGCATTTT. Protein: CASSSGTGVRSNQPQHF.

The chain has TRBV7-9 and TRBJ1-1; D possibly corresponds to TRBD1 (5 bases). Trimming took 5 bases from V and 3 from J, leaving 13 bases between them. Germline-derived CDR1 and CDR2 are SEHNR and FQNEAQ (reference sequence). The CDR3 has 14 residues. Here the CDR3 reads CASSIGGVDTEAFF. The CDR3 coding sequence is TGTGCCAGCAGCATTGGGGGAGTGGACACTGAAGCTTTCTTT.

CDR3 loop: CASSLDPTTVRTGELFF. The CDR3, as DNA: TGTGCCAGCAGCTTAGATCCGACGACAGTACGGACCGGGGAGCTGTTTTTT. The V call is TRBV11-3, the J call TRBJ2-2; TRBD1 might be the D (5 bases). This CDR3 has 17 residues. Looked up from germline, CDR1 is SGHNT and CDR2 is YENEEA. V was pared by 0 bases and J by 5 bases, with 16 bases between.

J is TRBJ2-5 and V is TRBV4-3, with TRBD2 as a possible D gene (6 bases). CDR3 length equals 16 residues. Germline CDR1 LGHNA, CDR2 YSLEER. V shed 2 bases and J shed 5 bases, with 18 bases lying between them. The CDR3 region is CASSQLLSAGLETQYF. The CDR3 coding sequence is TGCGCCAGCAGCCAACTCCTTTCGGCGGGATTGGAGACCCAGTACTTC.

CDR3 loop: CASSLAQSGRLSYEQYF. The CDR3 DNA sequence: TGTGCCAGCAGCTTAGCGCAAAGCGGGAGACTTTCCTACGAGCAGTACTTC. The chain joins TRBV11-1 to TRBJ2-7; 8 bases map to TRBD2. The CDR3 has 17 amino acids. The V gene end was trimmed by 0 bases and the J gene end by 1 base; junction bases not matched to a gene: 8. Germline V lookup: CDR1 SGHAT, CDR2 FQDESV (reference sequence). Looking up the rest from reference TRBV11-1 and TRBJ2-7 gives the full variable domain: EAEVAQSPRYKITEKSQAVAFWCDPISGHATLYWYRQILGQGPELLVQFQDESVVDDSQLPKDRFSAERLKGVDSTLKIQPAELGDSAMYLCASSLAQSGRLSYEQYFGPGTRLTVT.

This clonotype was seen a handful of times. The CDR3 bases are TGTGCCACCAGCCAAATCATCCTAGCGAGGCTAGAGACCCAGTACTTC. Protein product: CATSQIILARLETQYF. V usage is TRBV15 and J usage is TRBJ2-5; weak D call: TRBD2 (6 bases). The CDR3 is 16 residues long. V was trimmed by 5 bases and J by 4 bases, leaving 20 bases between them. CDR1 is LNHNV, CDR2 YYDKDF, per germline (reference sequence).

V is TRBV3-1 and J is TRBJ2-5; D not resolved. The germline V gene has CDR1 LGHDT and CDR2 YNNKEL (reference sequence). The CDR3 covers 13 residues. The V end was cut by 5 bases, the J end by 9 bases, with 16 bases between. The CDR3 coding sequence is TGTGCCAGCAGCGAGACCCCGCTCTCGGCCCAGTACTTC. This translates into CASSETPLSAQYF.

The table lists this clonotype with a few counts. V is TRBV9 and J is TRBJ2-1, with 8 bases lining up with TRBD2. From germline, CDR1 is SGDLS and CDR2 YYNGEE. J gave up 3 bases and V 3 bases, and 5 bases lay outside the gene matches. The CDR3 runs to 15 residues. The CDR3 nucleotides read TGTGCCAGCAGCGGACAAGCGGGAGTCTACAATGAGCAGTTCTTC. This gives the protein CASSGQAGVYNEQFF. The full variable domain, with the rest looked up from reference TRBV9 and TRBJ2-1, is DSGVTQTPKHLITATGQRVTLRCSPRSGDLSVYWYQQSLDQGLQFLIQYYNGEERAKGNILERFSAQQFPDLHSELNLSSLELGDSALYFCASSGQAGVYNEQFFGPGTRLTVL.

The chain employs TRBV29-1 and TRBJ1-1, with 9 nucleotides matching TRBD1. The J segment lost 4 bases and the V segment lost 5 bases, leaving 11 bases of the junction unmatched. CDR3 length: 15 residues. Germline-derived CDR1 and CDR2 are SQVTM and ANQGSEA. The CDR3 reads CSVRRDRAGSTEAFF. CDR3 nucleotides: TGCAGCGTTCGCCGGGACAGGGCCGGGAGCACTGAAGCTTTCTTT. Full variable domain (missing parts from reference TRBV29-1 and TRBJ1-1): SAVISQKPSRDICQRGTSLTIQCQVDSQVTMMFWYRQQPGQSLTLIATANQGSEATYESGFVIDKFPISRPNLTFSTLTVSNMSPEDSSIYLCSVRRDRAGSTEAFFGQGTRLTVV.

The chain couples TRBV5-1 to TRBJ2-1, with TRBD2 identical over 8 bases. Looked up from germline, CDR1 is SGHRS and CDR2 is YFSETQ. J was trimmed by 6 bases and V by 0 bases; bases with no gene match: 8. The CDR3 extends over 16 amino acids. The CDR3 nucleotides are TGCGCCAGCAGCTTGGCCCTGGCGGGGGGTACCAATGAGCAGTTCTTC. Translating gives CASSLALAGGTNEQFF.

The chain links TRBV2 to TRBJ2-1, with D hard to call. The CDR3 runs to 13 residues. Germline V lookup: CDR1 SNHLY, CDR2 FYNNEI. Trimming stripped 8 bases from V and 3 bases from J, with 11 bases between. The DNA for the CDR3 is TGTGCCAGCGGGAAATCTTTCTACAATGAGCAGTTCTTC. Amino acid sequence: CASGKSFYNEQFF.

In its sample, this clonotype was seen a few times. V usage is TRBV20-1 and J usage is TRBJ2-1; 10 bases align to TRBD2. The CDR3 length is 15 residues. Germline-derived CDR1 and CDR2 are DFQATT and SNEGSKA (reference sequence). V shed 7 bases and J 4 bases; nucleotides not matched to a gene: 10. The CDR3 DNA reads as TGCAGTGAGCTAGGTCCAGCGGGAGGGTACAATGAGCAGTTCTTC. Amino acids: CSELGPAGGYNEQFF.

V and J are TRBV12-3 or TRBV12-4 and TRBJ1-1; D is unresolved. This CDR3 has 13 amino acids. V was trimmed by 6 bases and J by 2 bases, leaving 10 bases between them. CDR3 amino acids: CASRTPANTEAFF. CDR3 in DNA: TGTGCCAGCAGAACACCAGCTAACACTGAAGCTTTCTTT.

The sample holds a few counts of this clonotype. The chain employs TRBV7-9 and TRBJ2-3; either TRBD1 or TRBD2 may supply D (5 bases each). This CDR3 spans 16 amino acids. V was pared by 6 bases and J by 2 bases, with 18 bases between. From germline, CDR1 is SEHNR and CDR2 FQNEAQ (reference sequence). The CDR3 DNA reads TGTGCCAGCAGTTACACGGGGCCCGTGCCCACAGATACGCAGTATTTT. Residues: CASSYTGPVPTDTQYF.

The chain has TRBV11-2 and TRBJ1-2; the D is unclear. Per the germline V gene, CDR1 is SGHAT and CDR2 is FQNNGV. The CDR3 is 14 amino acids. V lost 4 bases and J 1 base, leaving 10 bases between the germline ends. CDR3 coding DNA: TGTGCCAGCAGCTCCGAACAGAGTAACTATGGCTACACCTTC. Translation gives CASSSEQSNYGYTF.

The gene calls are TRBV6-1 and TRBJ1-5; D perhaps matches TRBD1 (5 bases). The CDR3 extends over 12 amino acids. CDR1 and CDR2 (germline): MNHNS, SASEGT. Trimming shortened V by 7 bases and J by 6 bases, and 10 bases separated the two germline ends. The CDR3, as DNA: TGTGCCAGCACCCGGGGGGGTCAGCCCCAGCATTTT. Its translation is CASTRGGQPQHF.

This clonotype was found a few times. The CDR3 region is CSARILGRINNEQFF. The CDR3 DNA reads as TGCAGTGCTAGAATATTAGGACGAATAAACAATGAGCAGTTCTTC. The genes are TRBV20-1 and TRBJ2-1; no definite D call. From germline, CDR1 is DFQATT and CDR2 SNEGSKA (reference sequence). V lost 2 bases and J 5 bases, leaving 16 bases between the germline ends. This CDR3 has 15 amino acids.

The CDR3 reads CASSPSLNSANTGELFF. CDR3 bases: TGCGCCAGCAGCCCTTCCCTGAATAGCGCGAACACCGGGGAGCTGTTTTTT. The chain recombines TRBV4-3 with TRBJ2-2; possibly TRBD2 for D (5 bases). Germline CDR1 reads LGHNA; CDR2 reads YSLEER. The CDR3 spans 17 residues. Trimming cost V 4 bases and J 0 bases, with 15 bases left between them.

There are a few counts of this clonotype. The chain links TRBV7-2 to TRBJ1-3; D gene ambiguous. Germline CDR1 and CDR2: SGHTA and FQGNSA. The ends were cut back, 1 base at V and 2 bases at J, with 12 bases in the middle. The CDR3 length is 16 residues. CDR3 nucleotides: TGTGCCAGCAGCTTAGTCTCCCCAGGAGCTGGAAACACCATATATTTT. Translated: CASSLVSPGAGNTIYF.

This clonotype was counted between two and nine times. The gene calls are TRBV25-1 and TRBJ1-2; 9 bases match TRBD1. The CDR3 loop spans 13 amino acids. Germline V gene sequence: CDR1 MGHDK, CDR2 SYGVNS. Unmatched junction bases numbered 4, after V lost 6 bases and J lost 5 bases. CDR3 coding DNA: TGTGCCAGCAGGGGACAGGGACTATATGGCTACACCTTC. Amino acid sequence: CASRGQGLYGYTF.

The gene calls are TRBV23-1 and TRBJ2-5, with a tentative D call TRBD1 (6 bases). TRBV23-1 is designated an ORF whose function remains uncertain. Trimming stripped 4 bases from V and 0 bases from J, with 15 bases between. The CDR3 loop spans 16 amino acids. CDR3 sequence reads: CASSLLDRLNQETQYF. CDR3 bases: TGCGCCAGCAGTCTTCTGGACAGACTAAACCAAGAGACCCAGTACTTC.